This T cell receptor (beta chain) was recorded in a study of cytomegalovirus exposure and HLA in healthy donors. Notes on the study in general: On later analysis, the bulk of CMV-associated TCR beta chains appeared to be HLA-restricted. When presence/absence was analysed, sequencing depth was taken to be roughly uniform across donors. With later analysis, a missense DCLRE1C variant became linked to TCR beta V- and J-gene trimming.

The CDR3 consists of 15 residues. In germline, CDR1 is MNHEY, CDR2 SMNVEV (reference sequence). V was pared by 6 bases and J by 8 bases, with 11 bases of the junction left unmatched. To note about this clone: Its antigen is not known.

Use of 60 Vbeta and 13 Jbeta primers characterized the PCR. Only in-frame clones appear in the TCRdb table, and some are missing; sequencing was by immunoSEQ multiplex PCR. The sample consists of around 50,000 clones, about 70% of them appearing once. The V call is TRBV27, the J call TRBJ1-2; 11 bases agree with TRBD1. This TCR was recovered from a man aged 25-45 years in good health and CMV-seronegative. Sequencing was carried out using PBMCs. CDR3 amino acids: CASSFSGTGGFGYTF. The DNA of the CDR3 is TGTGCCAGCAGCTTCTCCGGGACAGGGGGTTTCGGCTACACCTTC.